The present T cell receptor (beta chain) was sequenced within a study of shared clonotypes between healthy human individuals. Whole-study results and caveats: Clonotypes not shared had lower generation probabilities than those common to all four donors. The sharing of 5% to 5.5% of naive CD4 clonotypes was seen across a few donors. The authors expected sequencing depth to affect clonotype sharing among donors.

About this clone itself: The antigen is undetermined.

Trimming shortened V by 2 bases and J by 0 bases, and 7 bases separated the two germline ends. CDR3 length equals 14 residues. Germline V gene data show CDR1 as SNHLY and CDR2 as FYNNEI. Profiling relied on immunoSEQ multiplex PCR, and the TCRdb table lists in-frame clones only, not all of them. The data contain approximately 980,000 clones, less than 85% of them singletons. V and J are TRBV2 and TRBJ1-2; no definite D call. The clonotype comes from a man aged 18 to 35 in good health. Sequencing was carried out using memory CD4+ T cells sorted from blood. Subset of the sample: CD45RA-negative fraction. CDR3 sequence reads: CASSERETNYGYTF. As DNA, the CDR3 is TGTGCCAGCAGTGAAAGGGAAACTAACTATGGCTACACCTTC.